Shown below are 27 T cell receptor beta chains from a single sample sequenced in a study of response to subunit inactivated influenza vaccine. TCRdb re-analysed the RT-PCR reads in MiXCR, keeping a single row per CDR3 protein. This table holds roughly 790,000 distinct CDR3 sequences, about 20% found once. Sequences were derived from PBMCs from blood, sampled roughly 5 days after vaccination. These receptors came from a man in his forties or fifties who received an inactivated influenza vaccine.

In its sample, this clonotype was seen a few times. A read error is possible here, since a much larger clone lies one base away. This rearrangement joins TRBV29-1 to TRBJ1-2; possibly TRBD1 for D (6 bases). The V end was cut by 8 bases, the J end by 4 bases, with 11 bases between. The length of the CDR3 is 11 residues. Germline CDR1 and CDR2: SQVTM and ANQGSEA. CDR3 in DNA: TGCAGCATCCAGGACAGCTATGGCTACACCTTC. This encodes CSIQDSYGYTF.

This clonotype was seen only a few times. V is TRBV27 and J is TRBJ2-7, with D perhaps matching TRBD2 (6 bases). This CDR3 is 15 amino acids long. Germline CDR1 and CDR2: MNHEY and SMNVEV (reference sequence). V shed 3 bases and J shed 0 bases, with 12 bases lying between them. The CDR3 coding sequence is TGTGCCAGCAGTTTTGGAGGGCCGGGCTCCTACGAGCAGTACTTC. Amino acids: CASSFGGPGSYEQYF.

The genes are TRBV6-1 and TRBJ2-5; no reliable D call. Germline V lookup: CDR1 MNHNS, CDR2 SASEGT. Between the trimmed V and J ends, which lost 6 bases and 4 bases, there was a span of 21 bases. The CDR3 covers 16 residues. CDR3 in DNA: TGTGCCAGCAGCCCCTTTAACGTTCGTTATCCAGAGACCCAGTACTTC. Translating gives CASSPFNVRYPETQYF.

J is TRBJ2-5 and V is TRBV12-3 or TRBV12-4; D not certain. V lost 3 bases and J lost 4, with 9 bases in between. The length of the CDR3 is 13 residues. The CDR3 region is CASSFSPRETQYF. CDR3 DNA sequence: TGTGCCAGCAGTTTTAGCCCACGAGAGACCCAGTACTTC.

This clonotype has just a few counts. Here the CDR3 reads CASRRQENTEAFF. Here the CDR3 DNA reads TGTGCCAGCAGGAGACAGGAGAACACTGAAGCTTTCTTT. The chain carries TRBV12-3 or TRBV12-4 and TRBJ1-1; D possibly corresponds to TRBD1 (6 bases). The V and J ends lost 6 bases and 1 base respectively, with 9 bases between them. The CDR3 extends over 13 amino acids.

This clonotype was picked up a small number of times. The CDR3 DNA reads as TGCGCCAGCATGGGCATTACGAACACCGGGGAGCTGTTTTTT. Its translation: CASMGITNTGELFF. This chain joins TRBV10-2 and TRBJ2-2; D unresolved. The CDR3 extends over 14 amino acids. Germline V CDR1 and CDR2: WSHSY, SAAADI. V was cut by 7 bases and J by 0 bases, with 9 bases left in between.

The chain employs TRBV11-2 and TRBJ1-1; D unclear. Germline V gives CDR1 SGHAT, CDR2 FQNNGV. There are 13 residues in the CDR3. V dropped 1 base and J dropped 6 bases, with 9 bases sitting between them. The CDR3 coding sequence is TGTGCCAGCAGCTTAGCCGATGACGCTGAAGCTTTCTTT. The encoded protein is CASSLADDAEAFF.

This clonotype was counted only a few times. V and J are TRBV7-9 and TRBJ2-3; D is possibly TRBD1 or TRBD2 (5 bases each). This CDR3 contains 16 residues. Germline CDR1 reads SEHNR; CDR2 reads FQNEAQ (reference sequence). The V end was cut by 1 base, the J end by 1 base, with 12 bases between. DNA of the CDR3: TGTGCCAGCAGCTTAGTTACCGGGACCGGCACAGATACGCAGTATTTT. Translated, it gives CASSLVTGTGTDTQYF.

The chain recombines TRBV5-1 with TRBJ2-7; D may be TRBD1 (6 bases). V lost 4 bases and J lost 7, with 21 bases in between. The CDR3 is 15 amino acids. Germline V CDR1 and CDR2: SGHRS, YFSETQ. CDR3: CASSPQGHLLEEQYF. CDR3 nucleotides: TGCGCCAGCAGCCCCCAGGGACACCTCCTAGAAGAGCAGTACTTC. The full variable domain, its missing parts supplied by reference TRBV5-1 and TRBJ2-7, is KAGVTQTPRYLIKTRGQQVTLSCSPISGHRSVSWYQQTPGQGLQFLFEYFSETQRNKGNFPGRFSGRQFSNSRSEMNVSTLELGDSALYLCASSPQGHLLEEQYFGPGTRLTVT.

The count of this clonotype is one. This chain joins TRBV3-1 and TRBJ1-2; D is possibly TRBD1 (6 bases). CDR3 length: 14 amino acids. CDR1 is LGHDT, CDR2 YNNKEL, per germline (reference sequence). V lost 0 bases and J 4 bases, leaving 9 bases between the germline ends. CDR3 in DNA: TGTGCCAGCAGCCAAGATTCGGGGGCCTATGGCTACACCTTC. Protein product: CASSQDSGAYGYTF. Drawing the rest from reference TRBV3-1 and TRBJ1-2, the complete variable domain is DTAVSQTPKYLVTQMGNDKSIKCEQNLGHDTMYWYKQDSKKFLKIMFSYNNKELIINETVPNRFSPKSPDKAHLNLHINSLELGDSAVYFCASSQDSGAYGYTFGSGTRLTVV.

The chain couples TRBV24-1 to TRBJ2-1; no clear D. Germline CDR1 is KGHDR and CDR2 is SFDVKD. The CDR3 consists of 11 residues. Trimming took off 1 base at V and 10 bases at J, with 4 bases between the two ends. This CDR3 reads CATSDFSEQFF. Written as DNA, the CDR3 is TGTGCCACCAGTGATTTTTCGGAGCAGTTCTTC.

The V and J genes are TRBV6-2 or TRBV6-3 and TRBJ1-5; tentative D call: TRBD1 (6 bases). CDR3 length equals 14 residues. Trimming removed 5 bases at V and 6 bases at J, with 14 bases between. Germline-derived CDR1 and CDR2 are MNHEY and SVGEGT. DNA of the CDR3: TGTGCCAGCAGTCAAGGGACAACCAGTCAGCCCCAGCATTTT. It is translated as CASSQGTTSQPQHF.

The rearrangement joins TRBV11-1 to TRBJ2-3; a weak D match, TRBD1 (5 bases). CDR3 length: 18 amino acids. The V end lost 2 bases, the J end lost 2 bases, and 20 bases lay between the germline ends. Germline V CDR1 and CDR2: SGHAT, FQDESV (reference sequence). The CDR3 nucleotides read TGTGCCAGCAGCTTAAGACCAAGACAGCCTCAGGACACAGATACGCAGTATTTT. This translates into CASSLRPRQPQDTDTQYF.

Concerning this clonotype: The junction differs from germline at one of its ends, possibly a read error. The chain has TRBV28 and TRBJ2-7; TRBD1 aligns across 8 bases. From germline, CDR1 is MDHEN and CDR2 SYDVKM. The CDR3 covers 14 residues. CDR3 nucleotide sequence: TGTGCCAGCAGTTCCGAGGACAGGGTGGGTGGTCCTCGCTTC. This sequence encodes CASSSEDRVGGPRF. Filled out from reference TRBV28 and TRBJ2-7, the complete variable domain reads DVKVTQSSRYLVKRTGEKVFLECVQDMDHENMFWYRQDPGLGLRLIYFSYDVKMKEKGDIPEGYSVSREKKERFSLILESASTNQTSMYLCASSSEDRVGGPRFGPGTRLTVT.

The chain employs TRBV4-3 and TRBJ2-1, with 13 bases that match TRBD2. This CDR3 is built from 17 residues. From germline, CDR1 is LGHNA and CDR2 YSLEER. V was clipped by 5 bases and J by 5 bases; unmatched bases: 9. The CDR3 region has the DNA TGCGCCAGCAGCGCCCGACTAGCGGGGGGCCTCGACAATGAGCAGTTCTTC. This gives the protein CASSARLAGGLDNEQFF.

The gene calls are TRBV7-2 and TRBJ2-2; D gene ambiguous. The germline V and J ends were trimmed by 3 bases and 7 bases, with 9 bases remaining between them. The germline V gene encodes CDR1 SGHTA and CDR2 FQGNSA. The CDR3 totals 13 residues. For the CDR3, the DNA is TGTGCCAGCAGCTTCGGACGCGGCGGGGAGCTGTTTTTT. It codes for CASSFGRGGELFF.

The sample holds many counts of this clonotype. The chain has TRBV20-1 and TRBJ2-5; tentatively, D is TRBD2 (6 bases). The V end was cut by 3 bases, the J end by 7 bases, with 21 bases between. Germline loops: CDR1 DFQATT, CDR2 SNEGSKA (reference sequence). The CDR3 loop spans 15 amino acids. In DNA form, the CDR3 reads TGCAGTGCTAGTACCGTAGCGGCAAGCACCGGGACCCAGTACTTC. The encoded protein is CSASTVAASTGTQYF.

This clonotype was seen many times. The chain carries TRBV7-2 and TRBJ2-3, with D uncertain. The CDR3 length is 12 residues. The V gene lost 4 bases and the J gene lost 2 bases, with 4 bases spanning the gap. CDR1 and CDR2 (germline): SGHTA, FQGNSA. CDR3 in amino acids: CASSSFTDTQYF. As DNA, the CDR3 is TGTGCCAGCAGCTCCTTCACAGATACGCAGTATTTT.

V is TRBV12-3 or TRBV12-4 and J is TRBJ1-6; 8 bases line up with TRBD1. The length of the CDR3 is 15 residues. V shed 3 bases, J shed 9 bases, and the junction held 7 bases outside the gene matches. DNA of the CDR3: TGTGCCAGCAGTTTGGGTGGGCAGGGGGCTTCACCCCTCCACTTT. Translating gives CASSLGGQGASPLHF.

CDR3 DNA sequence: TGCAGTGCTACCCCCCCTCTAGCGGGAGCCAAAAACATTCAGTACTTC. Its protein is CSATPPLAGAKNIQYF. The chain carries TRBV20-1 and TRBJ2-4; 8 nucleotides align to TRBD2. CDR3 length equals 16 residues. V lost 4 bases, J lost 0 bases, and 8 bases stayed unmatched. CDR1 is DFQATT, CDR2 SNEGSKA, per germline (reference sequence).

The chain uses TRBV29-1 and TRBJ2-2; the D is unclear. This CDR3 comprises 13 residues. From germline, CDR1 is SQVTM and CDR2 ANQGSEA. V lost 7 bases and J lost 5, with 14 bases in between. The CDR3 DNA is TGCAGCGCCCCGGAAACTTTTACCGGGGAGCTGTTTTTT. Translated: CSAPETFTGELFF.

The CDR3 spells CASSPLAGAGETQYF. The CDR3 bases are TGTGCCAGCAGCCCATTAGCGGGAGCGGGGGAGACCCAGTACTTC. The chain couples TRBV5-6 to TRBJ2-5; 9 bases agree with TRBD2. CDR3 length equals 15 residues. Unmatched junction bases numbered 9, after V lost 4 bases and J lost 5 bases. Germline V gene lookup returns CDR1 SGHDT and CDR2 YYEEEE.

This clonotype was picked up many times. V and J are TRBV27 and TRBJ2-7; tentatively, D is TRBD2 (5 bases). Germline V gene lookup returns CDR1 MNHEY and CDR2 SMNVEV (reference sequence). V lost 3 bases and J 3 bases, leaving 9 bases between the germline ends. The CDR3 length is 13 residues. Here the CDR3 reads CASSFIGDYEQYF. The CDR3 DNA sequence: TGTGCCAGCAGTTTTATCGGGGACTACGAGCAGTACTTC.

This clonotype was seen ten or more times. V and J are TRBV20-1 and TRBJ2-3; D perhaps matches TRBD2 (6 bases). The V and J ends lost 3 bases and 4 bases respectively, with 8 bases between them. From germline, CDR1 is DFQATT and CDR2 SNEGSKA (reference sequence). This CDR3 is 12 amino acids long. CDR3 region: CSARSGADTQYF. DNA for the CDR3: TGCAGTGCTAGGTCGGGGGCAGATACGCAGTATTTT.

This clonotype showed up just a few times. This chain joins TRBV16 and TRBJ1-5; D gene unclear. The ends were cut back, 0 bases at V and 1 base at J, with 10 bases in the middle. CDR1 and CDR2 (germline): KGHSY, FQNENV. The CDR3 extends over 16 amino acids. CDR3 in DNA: TGTGCCAGCAGCCAATCCAGCCCGGGGAGCAATCAGCCCCAGCATTTT. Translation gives CASSQSSPGSNQPQHF.

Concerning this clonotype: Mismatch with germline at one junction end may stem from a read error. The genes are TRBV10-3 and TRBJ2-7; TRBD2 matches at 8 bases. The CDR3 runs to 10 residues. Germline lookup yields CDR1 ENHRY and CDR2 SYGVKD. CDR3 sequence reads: CAISAGLEGF. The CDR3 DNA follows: TGTGCCATCAGTGCGGGACTAGAAGGTTTC.

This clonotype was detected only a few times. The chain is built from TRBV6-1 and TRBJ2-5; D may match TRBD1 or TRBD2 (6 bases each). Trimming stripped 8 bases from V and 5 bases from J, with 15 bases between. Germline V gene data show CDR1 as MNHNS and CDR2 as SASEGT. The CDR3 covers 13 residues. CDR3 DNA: TGTGCCAGCTATGGGGGGCTCGGGGAGACCCAGTACTTC. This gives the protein CASYGGLGETQYF.